Below, 27 T cell receptor beta chains from the same sample are listed, as sequenced in a study of shared clonotypes between healthy human individuals. Only CD45RO-negative cells positively selected for CCR7 counted as naive CD8 cells, so terminally differentiated effector memory CD45RA+ cells were excluded. Method: immunoSEQ multiplex PCR; TCRdb's copy keeps in-frame clones and lacks some. The table shows more than 2 million clones, with approximately 92% occurring only once. Sequences were obtained from naive CD8+ T cells from PBMCs. These receptors were obtained from a man aged 18 to 29 in good health. Some clones in this sample may be carry-over from other donors' samples.

V is TRBV7-9 and J is TRBJ2-7; D unresolved. Germline loops: CDR1 SEHNR, CDR2 FQNEAQ (reference sequence). V was shortened by 4 bases and J by 5 bases, with 12 bases between the two germline ends. The CDR3 covers 13 residues. The CDR3, as DNA: TGTGCCAGCAGCTCGGTCGTGGCGGACGAGCAGTACTTC. Encoded protein: CASSSVVADEQYF.

The table lists this clone with a few counts. The chain combines TRBV27 with TRBJ1-1; D call uncertain. CDR3 length equals 13 residues. The germline gives CDR1 MNHEY, CDR2 SMNVEV (reference sequence). V dropped 2 bases and J dropped 8 bases, with 12 bases sitting between them. The CDR3 nucleotides read TGTGCCAGCAGTTTAAGAGCCAGGTCCGAAGCTTTCTTT. This gives the protein CASSLRARSEAFF.

V gene TRBV13 combines with J gene TRBJ1-3; 7 positions agree with TRBD1. The CDR3 runs to 16 residues. J gave up 0 bases and V 7 bases, and 9 bases lay outside the gene matches. CDR1 and CDR2 from the germline V gene are PRHDT and FYEKMQ (reference sequence). This CDR3 reads CASTPSRDSSGNTIYF. The CDR3 DNA reads as TGTGCCAGCACCCCAAGCAGGGACAGCTCTGGAAACACCATATATTTT. Looking up the rest from reference TRBV13 and TRBJ1-3 gives the full variable domain: AAGVIQSPRHLIKEKRETATLKCYPIPRHDTVYWYQQGPGQDPQFLISFYEKMQSDKGSIPDRFSAQQFSDYHSELNMSSLELGDSALYFCASTPSRDSSGNTIYFGEGSWLTVV.

V gene TRBV28 combines with J gene TRBJ1-5; TRBD1 might be the D (5 bases). Between the trimmed V and J ends, which lost 3 bases and 6 bases, there was a span of 12 bases. Germline V lookup: CDR1 MDHEN, CDR2 SYDVKM. The CDR3 is 14 amino acids. The CDR3 region is CASSFRGSGQPQHF. As DNA, the CDR3 is TGTGCCAGCAGTTTTAGGGGCTCGGGTCAGCCCCAGCATTTT.

The J gene is TRBJ2-1, the V gene TRBV13; D perhaps matches TRBD1 (5 bases). CDR1 PRHDT and CDR2 FYEKMQ come from the germline V gene (reference sequence). V shed 5 bases and J shed 5 bases, with 16 bases lying between them. The CDR3 has 15 amino acids. In DNA form, the CDR3 reads TGTGCCAGCAGCCTCGCCGCGGCAGGGAACAATGAGCAGTTCTTC. Its protein product is CASSLAAAGNNEQFF.

This chain uses TRBV27 with TRBJ2-5; tentatively, D is TRBD2 (6 bases). This CDR3 has 14 amino acids. CDR1 MNHEY and CDR2 SMNVEV come from the germline V gene (reference sequence). V lost 2 bases and J 4 bases, leaving 11 bases between the germline ends. DNA for the CDR3: TGTGCCAGCAGTTTAGCGGGGAGTCGAGAGACCCAGTACTTC. Protein product: CASSLAGSRETQYF.

The chain carries TRBV9 and TRBJ2-3; D not certain. V was cut by 5 bases and J by 5 bases, with 12 bases left in between. The CDR3 has 13 residues. Germline V CDR1 and CDR2: SGDLS, YYNGEE. Written as DNA, the CDR3 is TGTGCCAGCAGTCCCTGGACCGGAGATACGCAGTATTTT. Translated: CASSPWTGDTQYF.

J is TRBJ2-1 and V is TRBV9; 8 positions agree with TRBD1. Germline CDR1 and CDR2: SGDLS and YYNGEE. The V gene end was trimmed by 2 bases and the J gene end by 8 bases; junction bases not matched to a gene: 9. The CDR3 has 15 amino acids. Here the CDR3 reads CASSVTGQGRDEQFF. As DNA, the CDR3 is TGTGCCAGCAGCGTCACAGGACAGGGACGGGATGAGCAGTTCTTC.

Comment on this clone: Other nucleotide sequences from this sample produce the same CDR3. The CDR3 here is CASSSRTGGSYEQYF. The CDR3 nucleotides are TGTGCCAGCAGCTCCAGAACAGGGGGGTCCTACGAGCAGTACTTC. V usage is TRBV7-9 and J usage is TRBJ2-7; 8 bases agree with TRBD1. Looked up from germline, CDR1 is SEHNR and CDR2 is FQNEAQ (reference sequence). The CDR3 runs to 15 residues. V lost 4 bases and J lost 1; bases outside the gene matches: 6.

The V call is TRBV27, the J call TRBJ1-1; D is uncertain. Germline CDR1 MNHEY, CDR2 SMNVEV (reference sequence). The CDR3 consists of 16 residues. V dropped 4 bases and J dropped 0 bases, with 15 bases sitting between them. The CDR3 DNA reads as TGTGCCAGCAGTTCAAACCCCCTCGGCTTGAACACTGAAGCTTTCTTT. This gives the protein CASSSNPLGLNTEAFF.

The V call is TRBV27, the J call TRBJ2-7; a possible D gene is TRBD2 (6 bases). This CDR3 is 15 amino acids long. Germline V gives CDR1 MNHEY, CDR2 SMNVEV (reference sequence). The V and J ends lost 6 bases and 3 bases respectively, with 18 bases between them. The CDR3 sequence: CASSPGGWPDYEQYF. DNA for the CDR3: TGTGCCAGCAGCCCCGGGGGTTGGCCAGACTACGAGCAGTACTTC.

The V call is TRBV4-2, the J call TRBJ2-7; TRBD2 aligns across 9 bases. Germline lookup yields CDR1 LGHNA and CDR2 YNFKEQ. V shed 0 bases and J 1 base; nucleotides not matched to a gene: 7. CDR3 size: 17 residues. The chain's CDR3 is CASSQDPQREVSYEQYF. The CDR3 nucleotides are TGTGCCAGCAGCCAAGATCCGCAGCGGGAGGTTTCCTACGAGCAGTACTTC.

J is TRBJ1-5 and V is TRBV19; D possibly corresponds to TRBD1 (5 bases). Trimming removed 7 bases at V and 7 bases at J, with 14 bases between. CDR3 length: 13 amino acids. Germline-derived CDR1 and CDR2 are LNHDA and SQIVND (reference sequence). CDR3 protein: CASTRGAGQPQHF. In DNA, the CDR3 is TGTGCCAGTACTAGAGGGGCAGGCCAGCCCCAGCATTTT.

This clone was seen only once. The V and J genes are TRBV7-2 and TRBJ2-2; D is uncertain. In germline, CDR1 is SGHTA, CDR2 FQGNSA. The CDR3 has 17 residues. Trimming removed 0 bases at V and 0 bases at J, with 11 bases between. The chain's CDR3 is CASSLAQRVANTGELFF. The CDR3 DNA reads TGTGCCAGCAGCTTAGCGCAGAGAGTAGCGAACACCGGGGAGCTGTTTTTT. Full variable domain (remainder filled in from reference TRBV7-2 and TRBJ2-2): GAGVSQSPSNKVTEKGKDVELRCDPISGHTALYWYRQSLGQGLEFLIYFQGNSAPDKSGLPSDRFSAERTGGSVSTLTIQRTQQEDSAVYLCASSLAQRVANTGELFFGEGSRLTVL.

V usage is TRBV10-1 and J usage is TRBJ2-1, with D maybe TRBD2 (6 bases). In germline, CDR1 is WNHNN, CDR2 SYGVQD (reference sequence). The CDR3 has 15 residues. Trimming removed 2 bases from V and 0 bases from J, with 8 bases in between. The DNA for the CDR3 is TGCGCCAGCAGTGAGGTGCGGGACTCCTACAATGAGCAGTTCTTC. Amino acid sequence: CASSEVRDSYNEQFF.

The chain has TRBV4-1 and TRBJ1-2; 7 bases are shared with TRBD1. The CDR3 extends over 15 amino acids. Germline lookup yields CDR1 MGHRA and CDR2 YSYEKL. V dropped 4 bases and J dropped 3; count of bases not matched to a gene: 8. In DNA form, the CDR3 reads TGCGCCAGCAGCCGCCTGACAGGGTTCGACTATGGCTACACCTTC. This translates into CASSRLTGFDYGYTF.

The CDR3 is CAISDLPGVSYGYTF. In DNA, the CDR3 is TGTGCCATCAGCGATTTGCCAGGGGTCTCCTATGGCTACACCTTC. This sequence joins TRBV10-3 and TRBJ1-2, with D possibly TRBD1 on 6 matching bases. V gave up 6 bases and J gave up 4 bases, with 18 bases separating them. The CDR3 consists of 15 residues. Germline CDR1 is ENHRY and CDR2 is SYGVKD.

The chain joins TRBV9 to TRBJ2-1, with TRBD2 matching 8 bases. The trim removed 3 bases at V and 7 bases at J, leaving 12 bases unmatched. The CDR3 extends over 16 amino acids. CDR1 is SGDLS and CDR2 is YYNGEE in the germline V gene. The CDR3 coding sequence is TGTGCCAGCAGCGAACAGCCGGGACTAGGGTTTAATGAGCAGTTCTTC. Amino acids: CASSEQPGLGFNEQFF.

Only one count was recorded for this clone. The chain joins TRBV4-1 to TRBJ1-4; unclear D gene. Germline loops: CDR1 MGHRA, CDR2 YSYEKL. V lost 4 bases, J lost 3 bases, and 12 bases lay in between. CDR3 size: 15 residues. CDR3 region: CASSLAWLANEKLFF. DNA for the CDR3: TGCGCCAGCAGCCTCGCCTGGCTGGCTAATGAAAAACTGTTTTTT.

The J gene is TRBJ2-1, the V gene TRBV5-6; 10 bases fit TRBD2. Trimming at V came to 3 bases and at J to 14 bases, leaving 11 bases not matched to a gene. Germline V gene data show CDR1 as SGHDT and CDR2 as YYEEEE. This CDR3 has 14 amino acids. In DNA form, the CDR3 reads TGTGCCAGCAGCTGGGGACTAGCGCCCCCCGGGGAGTTCTTC. Translating it yields CASSWGLAPPGEFF.

The table lists this clone with a count of one. The chain links TRBV10-1 to TRBJ2-1, with TRBD2 matching over 8 bases. The germline V gene encodes CDR1 WNHNN and CDR2 SYGVQD (reference sequence). With V trimmed by 8 bases and J by 0 bases, 6 bases remained unmatched. The CDR3 extends over 15 amino acids. The CDR3 sequence is CASHGLASSYNEQFF. Written as DNA, the CDR3 is TGCGCCAGCCACGGACTAGCAAGCTCCTACAATGAGCAGTTCTTC.

The chain combines TRBV19 with TRBJ2-5; 13 positions match TRBD2. Germline V gene lookup returns CDR1 LNHDA and CDR2 SQIVND (reference sequence). The CDR3 extends over 15 amino acids. V was pared by 6 bases and J by 7 bases, with 8 bases of the junction left unmatched. The CDR3 is CASSPGLAGSATQYF. As DNA, the CDR3 is TGTGCCAGTAGCCCGGGACTAGCGGGGTCCGCGACCCAGTACTTC.

The chain couples TRBV29-1 to TRBJ1-1; D possibly corresponds to TRBD1 (6 bases). V lost 1 base and J lost 1, with 13 bases in between. CDR1 is SQVTM, CDR2 ANQGSEA, per germline. This CDR3 has 15 residues. This CDR3 is CSVEGGAEGNTEAFF. The CDR3 nucleotides are TGCAGCGTTGAAGGGGGGGCTGAGGGGAACACTGAAGCTTTCTTT.

The chain combines TRBV11-2 with TRBJ2-7; D unclear. The V gene lost 1 base and the J gene lost 2 bases, with 9 bases spanning the gap. The CDR3 length is 14 residues. From germline, CDR1 is SGHAT and CDR2 FQNNGV. The CDR3 loop reads CASSLAPTAYEQYF. DNA for the CDR3: TGTGCCAGCAGCTTAGCCCCGACGGCCTACGAGCAGTACTTC.

The chain combines TRBV11-2 with TRBJ2-3; 7 bases are shared with TRBD1. V gave up 5 bases and J gave up 1 base; unmatched junction bases: 12. The CDR3 is 17 residues long. The germline gives CDR1 SGHAT, CDR2 FQNNGV. Here the CDR3 reads CASSERGQRRRTDTQYF. DNA of the CDR3: TGTGCCAGCAGCGAAAGGGGGCAGCGGAGACGCACAGATACGCAGTATTTT.

Details on this clone: Distinct nucleotide sequences in the sample also encode this CDR3. The rearrangement links TRBV4-1 to TRBJ2-7; D uncertain. Germline CDR1 reads MGHRA; CDR2 reads YSYEKL. The V gene lost 0 bases and the J gene lost 4 bases, with 10 bases spanning the gap. The CDR3 is 14 amino acids. The CDR3 coding sequence is TGCGCCAGCAGCCAAGATCCGGGTGTGTACGAGCAGTACTTC. Translating it yields CASSQDPGVYEQYF.

V usage is TRBV27 and J usage is TRBJ2-7; 11 bases match TRBD1. The CDR3 has 14 residues. Germline loops: CDR1 MNHEY, CDR2 SMNVEV (reference sequence). The V and J ends lost 2 bases and 7 bases, in that order; junction bases with no gene match: 4. CDR3 sequence reads: CASSLRDRGIEQYF. DNA for the CDR3: TGTGCCAGCAGTTTAAGGGACAGGGGGATTGAGCAGTACTTC.